This TCR beta chain was captured in a study of blood T cell repertoires in COVID-19. Background on the study: Material from acute and convalescent COVID-19 was sourced from the United States, Italy and Spain. In each case, the material was cDNA or gDNA derived from T cells, B-cell-depleted T cells, or PBMCs.

In its sample, this clone was seen a few times. The method was immunoSEQ multiplex PCR; TCRdb's version includes in-frame clones alone and lacks a portion of them. The sample lists 430,000 or so clones, roughly 90% occurring once. Losses at the gene ends were 1 base for V and 4 bases for J; bases not matched to a gene: 6. Germline V gives CDR1 SGHVS, CDR2 FNYEAQ. This CDR3 is 15 amino acids long. The clonotype comes from a man younger than 30 with COVID-19, enrolled during active disease. The gene calls are TRBV7-6 and TRBJ2-7, with 8 bases fitting TRBD1. Sequenced input: peripheral blood. The CDR3 protein is CASSLESRTGYEQYF. The CDR3 DNA reads TGTGCCAGCAGCTTAGAGTCCCGGACAGGGTACGAGCAGTACTTC.